These 9 T cell receptor beta chains share one sample of origin, sequenced in a study of T cells in Graves' hyperthyroidism and ophthalmopathy. Authors of the study amplified TCR beta CDR3 regions from RNA transcripts. A first-round RT-PCR of the TCR CDR3 used the HTBI primer set. In TCRdb, the multiplex PCR reads were re-called with MiXCR into one record per CDR3 protein. The table has roughly 500,000 distinct CDR3 sequences, 40% to 50% seen once. The sequenced sample consisted of peripheral blood or thyroid tissue (not recorded which). These receptors all come from an adult woman with Graves' disease, either hyperthyroidism or ophthalmopathy (not recorded which).

There are a few counts of this clonotype. V gene TRBV10-3 combines with J gene TRBJ1-6; tentatively, D is TRBD1 (5 bases). CDR3 length equals 12 residues. Per the germline V gene, CDR1 is ENHRY and CDR2 is SYGVKD. Trimming cost V 4 bases and J 14 bases, with 12 bases left between them. CDR3 in amino acids: CAISVDSATLHF. The CDR3 nucleotides read TGTGCCATCAGTGTCGACAGTGCCACCCTCCACTTT.

This clonotype was detected only a few times. The chain combines TRBV20-1 with TRBJ1-1; 8 bases map to TRBD1. The J segment lost 3 bases and the V segment lost 8 bases, leaving 8 bases of the junction unmatched. Germline CDR1 reads DFQATT; CDR2 reads SNEGSKA (reference sequence). This CDR3 contains 13 residues. CDR3 protein: CSCPDRGYTEAFF. The CDR3 nucleotides are TGCAGTTGCCCCGACAGGGGATACACTGAAGCTTTCTTT.

As to this clonotype: Since the CDR3 does not end with the conserved phenylalanine or tryptophan, this likely comes from a read error. This chain connects TRBV2 to TRBJ1-5; no clear D gene. The CDR3 contains 15 residues. The V end lost 1 base, the J end lost 4 bases, and 11 bases lay between the germline ends. Germline V gene sequence: CDR1 SNHLY, CDR2 FYNNEI. The CDR3 region is CASSEEHLGNQPQHS. The CDR3 bases are TGTGCCAGCAGTGAAGAGCACCTAGGGAATCAGCCCCAGCATTCA.

The table lists this clonotype with many counts. This sequence joins TRBV15 and TRBJ1-1; D is uncertain. The germline V gene encodes CDR1 LNHNV and CDR2 YYDKDF (reference sequence). Deletions cut 3 bases from V and 1 base from J, with 15 bases between. This CDR3 has 16 amino acids. CDR3 sequence: CATSSERGLPNTEAFF. The CDR3 DNA reads TGTGCCACCAGCAGCGAGAGAGGACTGCCGAACACTGAAGCTTTCTTT.

This clonotype showed up many times. The chain couples TRBV14 to TRBJ2-7; 9 nucleotides agree with TRBD1. CDR1 is SGHDN and CDR2 is FVKESK in the germline V gene. This CDR3 is built from 15 residues. Trimming at V came to 2 bases and at J to 2 bases, leaving 4 bases not matched to a gene. In DNA form, the CDR3 reads TGTGCCAGCAGCCAACCGGGACAGGGACCCTACGAGCAGTACTTC. Its translation is CASSQPGQGPYEQYF.

This clonotype came up many times. CDR3 DNA sequence: TGCAGCGTTGTGCAAGTTTATGGCTACACCTTC. This translates into CSVVQVYGYTF. The rearrangement uses TRBV29-1 and TRBJ1-2; no clear D gene. This CDR3 is 11 amino acids long. V was pared by 4 bases and J by 5 bases, with 8 bases between. Looked up from germline, CDR1 is SQVTM and CDR2 is ANQGSEA.

The chain has TRBV6-2 or TRBV6-3 and TRBJ2-7; TRBD2 aligns across 8 bases. This CDR3 spans 14 amino acids. J lost 2 bases, V lost 7 bases, and 7 bases had no gene match. The germline gives CDR1 MNHEY, CDR2 SVGEGT. The CDR3 bases are TGTGCCAGCACGCCTTCGGGACTAGCCTACGAGCAGTACTTC. This gives the protein CASTPSGLAYEQYF.

The chain is built from TRBV10-3 and TRBJ2-2; D remains ambiguous. The length of the CDR3 is 12 residues. Germline CDR1 is ENHRY and CDR2 is SYGVKD. Trimming stripped 6 bases from V and 7 bases from J, with 9 bases between. CDR3 in amino acids: CAISDKGGELFF. CDR3 DNA sequence: TGTGCCATCAGCGACAAGGGCGGGGAGCTGTTTTTT.

This clonotype was counted many times. CDR3 nucleotide sequence: TGTGCCAGCAGTGCCGACAGCAATCAGCCCCAGCATTTT. This codes for CASSADSNQPQHF. The chain has TRBV25-1 and TRBJ1-5, with D unresolved. Between the trimmed V and J ends, which lost 4 bases and 1 base, there was a span of 5 bases. There are 13 residues in the CDR3. The V gene's germline CDR1 is MGHDK and CDR2 SYGVNS.